The present T cell receptor beta chain was sequenced within a study of blood T cells in healthy people across ages. A second about 6 to 12 cycle PCR used barcoded and J-beta primers. TCRdb fed the 5' RACE reads into MiXCR, producing one record per CDR3 protein. The profile shows 850,000 to 1,100,000 distinct CDR3 sequences, 35% to 45% of them singletons. Germline V gene lookup returns CDR1 LGHDT and CDR2 YNNKEL (reference sequence). The CDR3 runs 16 residues. Sample: blood. This sequence was found in a man in his late teens or twenties in good health. The chain recombines TRBV3-1 with TRBJ2-4; 7 nucleotides match TRBD1. TRBJ2-7 explains the end of the DNA better; the J call may be wrong. CDR3 DNA sequence: TGTGCCAGCAGCCAAGAAAGAGACAGGGCACCCTACGAGCAGTACTTC. Its translation is CASSQERDRAPYEQYF.